The TCR beta chain described here comes from a study of T cell responses to AZD1222 COVID-19 vaccine. Germline V gene lookup returns CDR1 SGDLS and CDR2 YYNGEE. V dropped 3 bases and J dropped 3; count of bases not matched to a gene: 9. The CDR3 extends over 17 amino acids. Measured with immunoSEQ multiplex PCR; TCRdb has only the in-frame clones, and not every one. This sample has approximately 130,000 clones, with just over 90% found just once. Details on this clone: The antigen is unknown.

Broader study findings: The span of vaccine-associated CD4 TCRs extended across spike, with dominance at 160-218 and 743-854.

This specimen consisted of peripheral blood, obtained on day 0 of AZD1222 vaccination. This rearrangement joins TRBV9 to TRBJ1-6; 7 nucleotides align to TRBD1. The receptor's source is an adult in good health. The CDR3 sequence: CASSATPGTDYNSPLHF. The CDR3 bases are TGTGCCAGCAGCGCCACTCCCGGGACAGACTATAATTCACCCCTCCACTTT.